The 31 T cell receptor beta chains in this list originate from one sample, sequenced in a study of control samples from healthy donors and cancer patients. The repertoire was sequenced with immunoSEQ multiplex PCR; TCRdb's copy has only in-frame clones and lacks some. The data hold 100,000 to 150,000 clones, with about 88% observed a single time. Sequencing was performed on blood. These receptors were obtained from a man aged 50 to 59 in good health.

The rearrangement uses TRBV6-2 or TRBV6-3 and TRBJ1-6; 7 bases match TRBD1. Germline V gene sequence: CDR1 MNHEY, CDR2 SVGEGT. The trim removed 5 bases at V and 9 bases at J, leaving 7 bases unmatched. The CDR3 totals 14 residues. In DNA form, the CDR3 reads TGTGCCAGCAGTGGACGGACAGGACCTTCACCCCTCCACTTT. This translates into CASSGRTGPSPLHF.

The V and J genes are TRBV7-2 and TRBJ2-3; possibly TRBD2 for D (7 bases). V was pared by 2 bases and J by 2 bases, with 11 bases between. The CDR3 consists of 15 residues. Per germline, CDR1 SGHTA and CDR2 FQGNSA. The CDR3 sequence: CASSLLGGDTDTQYF. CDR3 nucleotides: TGTGCCAGCAGCTTATTAGGGGGGGACACAGATACGCAGTATTTT.

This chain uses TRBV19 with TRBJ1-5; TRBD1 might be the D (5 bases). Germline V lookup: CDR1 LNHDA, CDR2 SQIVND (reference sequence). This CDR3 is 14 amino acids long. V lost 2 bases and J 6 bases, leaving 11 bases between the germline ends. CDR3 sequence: CASSIQGIAQPQHF. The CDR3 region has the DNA TGTGCCAGTAGTATACAGGGTATCGCTCAGCCCCAGCATTTT. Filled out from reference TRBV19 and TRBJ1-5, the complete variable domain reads DGGITQSPKYLFRKEGQNVTLSCEQNLNHDAMYWYRQDPGQGLRLIYYSQIVNDFQKGDIAEGYSVSREKKESFPLTVTSAQKNPTAFYLCASSIQGIAQPQHFGDGTRLSIL.

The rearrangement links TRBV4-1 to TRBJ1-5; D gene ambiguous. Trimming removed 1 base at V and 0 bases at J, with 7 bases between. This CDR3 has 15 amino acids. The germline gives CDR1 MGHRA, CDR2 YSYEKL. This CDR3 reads CASSQVPYSNQPQHF. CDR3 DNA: TGCGCCAGCAGCCAAGTTCCATATAGCAATCAGCCCCAGCATTTT.

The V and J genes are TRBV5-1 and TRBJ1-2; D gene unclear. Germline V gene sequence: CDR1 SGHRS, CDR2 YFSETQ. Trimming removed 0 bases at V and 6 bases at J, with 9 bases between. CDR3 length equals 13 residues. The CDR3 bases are TGCGCCAGCAGCTTGGATTCCCCTGATGGCTACACCTTC. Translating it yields CASSLDSPDGYTF. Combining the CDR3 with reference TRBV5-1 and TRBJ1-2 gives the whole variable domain KAGVTQTPRYLIKTRGQQVTLSCSPISGHRSVSWYQQTPGQGLQFLFEYFSETQRNKGNFPGRFSGRQFSNSRSEMNVSTLELGDSALYLCASSLDSPDGYTFGSGTRLTVV.

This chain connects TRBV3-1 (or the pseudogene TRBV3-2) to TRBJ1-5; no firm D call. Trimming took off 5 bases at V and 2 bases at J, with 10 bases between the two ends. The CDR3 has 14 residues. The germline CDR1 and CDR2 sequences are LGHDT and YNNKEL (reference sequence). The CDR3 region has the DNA TGTGCCAGCAGCTTCGAGAGTGGCAATCAGCCCCAGCATTTT. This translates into CASSFESGNQPQHF.

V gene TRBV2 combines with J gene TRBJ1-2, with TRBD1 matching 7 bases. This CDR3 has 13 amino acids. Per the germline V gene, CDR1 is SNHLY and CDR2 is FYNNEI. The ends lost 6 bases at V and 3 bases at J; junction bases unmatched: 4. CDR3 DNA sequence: TGTGCCAGCAGCGTCGGGACAGACTATGGCTACACCTTC. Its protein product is CASSVGTDYGYTF.

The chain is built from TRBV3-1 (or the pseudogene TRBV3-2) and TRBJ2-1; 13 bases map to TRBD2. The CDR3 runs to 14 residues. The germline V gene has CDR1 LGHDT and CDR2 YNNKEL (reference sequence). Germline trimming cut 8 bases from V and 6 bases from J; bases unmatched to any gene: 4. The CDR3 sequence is CASHTSGGGNEQFF. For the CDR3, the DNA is TGTGCCAGCCACACTAGCGGGGGGGGCAATGAGCAGTTCTTC.

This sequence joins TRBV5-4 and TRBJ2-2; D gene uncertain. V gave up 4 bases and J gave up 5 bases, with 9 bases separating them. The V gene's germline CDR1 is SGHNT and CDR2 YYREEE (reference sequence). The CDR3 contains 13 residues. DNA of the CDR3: TGTGCCAGCAGCCCCGGTTTAACCGGGGAGCTGTTTTTT. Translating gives CASSPGLTGELFF.

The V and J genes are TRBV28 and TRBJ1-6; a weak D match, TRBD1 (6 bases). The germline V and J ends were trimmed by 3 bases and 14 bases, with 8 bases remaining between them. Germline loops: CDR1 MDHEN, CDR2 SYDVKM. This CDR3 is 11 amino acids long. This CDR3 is CASSLQGSLHF. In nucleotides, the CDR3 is TGTGCCAGCAGTTTGCAGGGGTCCCTCCACTTT.

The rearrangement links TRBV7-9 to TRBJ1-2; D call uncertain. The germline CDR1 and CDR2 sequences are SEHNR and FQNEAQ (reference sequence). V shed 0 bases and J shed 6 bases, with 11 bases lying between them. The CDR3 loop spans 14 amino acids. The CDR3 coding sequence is TGTGCCAGCAGCTTAGCGTTTGATCCTGATGGCTACACCTTC. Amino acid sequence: CASSLAFDPDGYTF.

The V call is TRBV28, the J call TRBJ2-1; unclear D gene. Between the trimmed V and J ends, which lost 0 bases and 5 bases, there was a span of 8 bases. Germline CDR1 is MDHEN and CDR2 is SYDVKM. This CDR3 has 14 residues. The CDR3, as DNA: TGTGCCAGCAGTTTATGGGACGGAAACAATGAGCAGTTCTTC. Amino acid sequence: CASSLWDGNNEQFF.

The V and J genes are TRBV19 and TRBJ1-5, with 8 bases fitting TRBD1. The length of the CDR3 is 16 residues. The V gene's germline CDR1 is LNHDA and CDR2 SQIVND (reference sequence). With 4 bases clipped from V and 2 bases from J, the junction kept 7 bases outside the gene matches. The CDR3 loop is CASSTRGPVGNQPQHF. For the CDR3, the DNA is TGTGCCAGTAGTACCAGGGGGCCGGTGGGCAATCAGCCCCAGCATTTT. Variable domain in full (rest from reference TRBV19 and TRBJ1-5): DGGITQSPKYLFRKEGQNVTLSCEQNLNHDAMYWYRQDPGQGLRLIYYSQIVNDFQKGDIAEGYSVSREKKESFPLTVTSAQKNPTAFYLCASSTRGPVGNQPQHFGDGTRLSIL.

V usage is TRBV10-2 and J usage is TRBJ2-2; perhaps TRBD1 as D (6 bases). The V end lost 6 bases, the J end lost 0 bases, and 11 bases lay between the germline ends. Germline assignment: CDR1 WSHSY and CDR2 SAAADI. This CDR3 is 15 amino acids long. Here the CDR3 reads CASRPQGANTGELFF. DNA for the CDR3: TGCGCCAGCAGGCCACAGGGCGCGAACACCGGGGAGCTGTTTTTT.

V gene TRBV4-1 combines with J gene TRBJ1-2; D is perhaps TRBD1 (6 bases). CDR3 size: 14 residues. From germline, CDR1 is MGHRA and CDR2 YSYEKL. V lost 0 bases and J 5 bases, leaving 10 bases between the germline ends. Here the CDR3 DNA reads TGCGCCAGCAGCCAAGAGTCGGGGGCGTATGGCTACACCTTC. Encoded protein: CASSQESGAYGYTF.

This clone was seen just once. The CDR3 DNA reads as TGTGCCAGCAGCTTAGGGTGGCCAGGGGGCCAGAACACTGAAGCTTTCTTT. Its translation: CASSLGWPGGQNTEAFF. The chain combines TRBV7-2 with TRBJ1-1; TRBD1 matches 8 bases. CDR1 and CDR2 (germline): SGHTA, FQGNSA. The V segment lost 1 base and the J segment 1 base; nucleotides outside the gene matches: 8. The CDR3 totals 17 residues.

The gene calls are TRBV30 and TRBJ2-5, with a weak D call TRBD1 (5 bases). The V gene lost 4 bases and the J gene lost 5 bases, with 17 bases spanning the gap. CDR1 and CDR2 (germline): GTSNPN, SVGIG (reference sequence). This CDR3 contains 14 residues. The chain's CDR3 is CAWNDSPKVETQYF. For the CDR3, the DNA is TGTGCCTGGAACGACAGCCCAAAGGTGGAGACCCAGTACTTC.

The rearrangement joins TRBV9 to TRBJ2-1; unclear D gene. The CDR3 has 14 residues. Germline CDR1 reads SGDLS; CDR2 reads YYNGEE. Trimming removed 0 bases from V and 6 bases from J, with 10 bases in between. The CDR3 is CASSVDEALNEQFF. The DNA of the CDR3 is TGTGCCAGCAGCGTAGACGAGGCCCTCAATGAGCAGTTCTTC.

The CDR3 protein is CASSDFTGKETQYF. In nucleotides, the CDR3 is TGTGCCAGCAGTGACTTCACAGGGAAAGAGACCCAGTACTTC. This chain links TRBV25-1 with TRBJ2-5; perhaps TRBD1 as D (6 bases). Germline CDR1 MGHDK, CDR2 SYGVNS. This CDR3 has 14 amino acids. Trimming cost V 3 bases and J 3 bases, with 11 bases left between them.

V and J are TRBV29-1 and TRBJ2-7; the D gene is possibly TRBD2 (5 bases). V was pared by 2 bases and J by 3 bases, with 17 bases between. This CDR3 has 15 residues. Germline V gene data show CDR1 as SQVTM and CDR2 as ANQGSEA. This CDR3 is CSVESVSKSGYEQYF. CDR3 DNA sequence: TGCAGCGTTGAAAGCGTCAGCAAGAGCGGCTACGAGCAGTACTTC.

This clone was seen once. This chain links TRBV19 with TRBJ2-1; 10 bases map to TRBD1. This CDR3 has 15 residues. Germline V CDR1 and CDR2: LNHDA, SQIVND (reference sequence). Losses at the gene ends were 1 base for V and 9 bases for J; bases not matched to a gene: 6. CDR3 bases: TGTGCCAGTAGTATAGTTGGGACAGGGGCGGTTGAGCAGTTCTTC. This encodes CASSIVGTGAVEQFF. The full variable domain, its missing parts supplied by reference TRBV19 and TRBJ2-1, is DGGITQSPKYLFRKEGQNVTLSCEQNLNHDAMYWYRQDPGQGLRLIYYSQIVNDFQKGDIAEGYSVSREKKESFPLTVTSAQKNPTAFYLCASSIVGTGAVEQFFGPGTRLTVL.

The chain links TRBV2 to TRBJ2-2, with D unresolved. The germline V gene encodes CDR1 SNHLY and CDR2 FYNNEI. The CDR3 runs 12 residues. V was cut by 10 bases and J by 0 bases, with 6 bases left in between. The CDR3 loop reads CAIGSNTGELFF. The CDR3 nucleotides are TGTGCCATCGGTTCGAACACCGGGGAGCTGTTTTTT. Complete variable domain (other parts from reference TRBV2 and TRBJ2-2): EPEVTQTPSHQVTQMGQEVILRCVPISNHLYFYWYRQILGQKVEFLVSFYNNEISEKSEIFDDQFSVERPDGSNFTLKIRSTKLEDSAMYFCAIGSNTGELFFGEGSRLTVL.

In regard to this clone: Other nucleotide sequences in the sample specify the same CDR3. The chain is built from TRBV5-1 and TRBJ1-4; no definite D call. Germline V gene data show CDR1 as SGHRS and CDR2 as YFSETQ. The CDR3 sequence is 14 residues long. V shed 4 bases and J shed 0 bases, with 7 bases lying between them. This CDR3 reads CASSPDSTNEKLFF. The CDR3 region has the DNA TGCGCCAGCAGCCCGGACTCAACTAATGAAAAACTGTTTTTT.

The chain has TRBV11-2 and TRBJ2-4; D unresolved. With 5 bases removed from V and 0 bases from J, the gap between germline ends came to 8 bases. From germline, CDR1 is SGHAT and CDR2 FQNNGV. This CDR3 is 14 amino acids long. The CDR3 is CASSGDLAKNIQYF. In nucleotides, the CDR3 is TGTGCCAGCAGCGGTGACCTAGCCAAAAACATTCAGTACTTC.

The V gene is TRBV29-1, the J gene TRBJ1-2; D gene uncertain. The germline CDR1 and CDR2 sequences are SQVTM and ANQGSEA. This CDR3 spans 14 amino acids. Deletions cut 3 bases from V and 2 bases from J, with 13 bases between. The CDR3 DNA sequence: TGCAGCGTTGACAAGGATGGGTGGAACTATGGCTACACCTTC. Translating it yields CSVDKDGWNYGYTF.

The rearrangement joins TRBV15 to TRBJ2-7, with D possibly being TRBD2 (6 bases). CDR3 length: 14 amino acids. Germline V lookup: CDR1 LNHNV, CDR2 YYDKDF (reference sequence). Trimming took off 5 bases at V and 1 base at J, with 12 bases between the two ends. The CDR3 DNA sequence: TGTGCCACCAGCCGAGGAGGGCAGTCCTACGAGCAGTACTTC. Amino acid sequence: CATSRGGQSYEQYF.

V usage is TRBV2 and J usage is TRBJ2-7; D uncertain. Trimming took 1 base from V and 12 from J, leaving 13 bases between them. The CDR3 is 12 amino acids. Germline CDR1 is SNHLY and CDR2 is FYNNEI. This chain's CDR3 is CASSEGTTRMYF. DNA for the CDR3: TGTGCCAGCAGTGAAGGCACGACAAGGATGTACTTC. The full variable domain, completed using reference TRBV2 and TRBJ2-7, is EPEVTQTPSHQVTQMGQEVILRCVPISNHLYFYWYRQILGQKVEFLVSFYNNEISEKSEIFDDQFSVERPDGSNFTLKIRSTKLEDSAMYFCASSEGTTRMYFGPGTRLTVT.

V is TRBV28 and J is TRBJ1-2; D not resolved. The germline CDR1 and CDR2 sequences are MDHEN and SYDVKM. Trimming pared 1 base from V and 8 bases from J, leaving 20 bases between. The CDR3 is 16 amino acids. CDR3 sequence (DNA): TGTGCCAGCAGTTTATTGGGCACGGTCCCTCATTTGGGCTACACCTTC. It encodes CASSLLGTVPHLGYTF.

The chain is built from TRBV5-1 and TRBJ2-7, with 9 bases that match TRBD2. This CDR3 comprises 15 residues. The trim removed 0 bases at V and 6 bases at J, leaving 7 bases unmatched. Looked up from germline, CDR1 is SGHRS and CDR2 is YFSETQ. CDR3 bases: TGCGCCAGCAGCTTGGAGGCCGGGACTAGCTCCGAGCAGTACTTC. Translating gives CASSLEAGTSSEQYF. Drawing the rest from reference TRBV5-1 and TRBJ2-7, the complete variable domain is KAGVTQTPRYLIKTRGQQVTLSCSPISGHRSVSWYQQTPGQGLQFLFEYFSETQRNKGNFPGRFSGRQFSNSRSEMNVSTLELGDSALYLCASSLEAGTSSEQYFGPGTRLTVT.

CDR3 DNA sequence: TGTGCCAGCAGCCCGACCCAATTAATGCGGGGGAGCTCCTACAATGAGCAGTTCTTC. This translates into CASSPTQLMRGSSYNEQFF. This chain joins TRBV7-8 and TRBJ2-1; 7 bases map to TRBD2. Trimming removed 5 bases from V and 0 bases from J; junction bases left unmatched: 16. CDR1 and CDR2 from the germline V gene are SGHVS and FQNEAQ. The CDR3 runs 19 residues.

CDR3 sequence (DNA): TGTGCCAGCAGCACCGGGACGAACACTGAAGCTTTCTTT. Translation gives CASSTGTNTEAFF. The chain recombines TRBV7-9 with TRBJ1-1, with a weak D call TRBD1 (5 bases). The CDR3 is 13 residues long. V was clipped by 5 bases and J by 1 base, with 8 bases between them. CDR1 is SEHNR, CDR2 FQNEAQ, per germline (reference sequence). Together with reference TRBV7-9 and TRBJ1-1, the CDR3 gives the full variable domain: DTGVSQNPRHKITKRGQNVTFRCDPISEHNRLYWYRQTLGQGPEFLTYFQNEAQLEKSRLLSDRFSAERPKGSFSTLEIQRTEQGDSAMYLCASSTGTNTEAFFGQGTRLTVV.